The rows below give T cell receptor beta chains drawn from one sample of a study of response to subunit inactivated influenza vaccine. TCRdb re-called the RT-PCR reads with MiXCR, one entry per CDR3 protein. The sample has hundreds of thousands of distinct CDR3 sequences, 12% seen once. Material: PBMCs from blood, obtained on the day of vaccination. Receptor source: a man aged 50 or older who received an inactivated influenza vaccine. CDR3s include the opening cysteine and the closing phenylalanine or tryptophan.

CASSISSGNEQFF	TRBV19	TRBJ2-1
CASSQDGRSSGYTF	TRBV4-1	TRBJ1-2
CASSKALWDRQTLLNQPQHF	TRBV21-1	TRBJ1-5
CATSSLRGRNTDTQYF	TRBV15	TRBJ2-3
CASSQLPQGNTGELFF	TRBV4-1	TRBJ2-2
CATRGASVQTEAFF	TRBV24-1	TRBJ1-1
CATARLVSSYEQYF	TRBV2	TRBJ2-7
CASSVATGGGGATDTQYF	TRBV9	TRBJ2-3
CASSLRIRDEDEKLFF	TRBV5-1	TRBJ1-4
CASSYSIRLSSYEQYF	TRBV6-5	TRBJ2-7
CSARGGRRTDTQYF	TRBV20-1	TRBJ2-3
CASSAGRELRREQFF	TRBV2	TRBJ2-1
CASSRDDDRGDTQYF	TRBV12-3/TRBV12-4	TRBJ2-3
CASSPPLQGEGNADTQYF	TRBV18	TRBJ2-3
CASSLLDRGYGYTF	TRBV7-2	TRBJ1-2
CASQGGQPQHF	TRBV12-3/TRBV12-4	TRBJ1-5
CASSLGHNSPLHF	TRBV12-3/TRBV12-4	TRBJ1-6
CASSYSTSPNEQFF	TRBV6-2/TRBV6-3	TRBJ2-1
CASRISGRVGTDTQYF	TRBV7-8	TRBJ2-3
CASSFSGADTQYF	TRBV7-9	TRBJ2-3
CASNWGGLPYEQYF	TRBV12-3/TRBV12-4	TRBJ2-7
CSARGPETQYF	TRBV20-1	TRBJ2-5
CASSNSYNSPLHF	TRBV12-3/TRBV12-4	TRBJ1-6
CASSRFEGSYGYTF	TRBV7-9	TRBJ1-2
CASSPEGGTQDQPQHF	TRBV18	TRBJ1-5
CASSAFQGSLNEKLFF	TRBV9	TRBJ1-4
CSVSGTSGATGELFF	TRBV29-1	TRBJ2-2
CSYHRQGWTDTQYF	TRBV20-1	TRBJ2-3
CASRLDRYSTEAFF	TRBV27	TRBJ1-1
CASSLQGQEQETQYF	TRBV5-1	TRBJ2-5
CSARRGGTIVEQYF	TRBV20-1	TRBJ2-7
CASSSPLAGTETQYF	TRBV11-2	TRBJ2-5
CASGPGGGENIQYF	TRBV5-1	TRBJ2-4
CASRTSGSGGETQYF	TRBV25-1	TRBJ2-5
CASSWTWGAQGNTEAFF	TRBV5-1	TRBJ1-1
CASSFPGTSGRPSSYNEQFF	TRBV6-2/TRBV6-3	TRBJ2-1
CASSLDRFDGYTF	TRBV6-5	TRBJ1-2
CASSPPQGGDTQYF	TRBV5-1	TRBJ2-3
CASSDGQGNYEQYF	TRBV6-1	TRBJ2-7
CASSLIRWGSQETQYF	TRBV7-9	TRBJ2-5
CASSLAGNRNEQFF	TRBV11-1	TRBJ2-1
CASSYSSGGGLDEQFF	TRBV6-2/TRBV6-3	TRBJ2-1
CASSYRDRETQYF	TRBV6-5	TRBJ2-5
CASSWTVETQYF	TRBV12-3/TRBV12-4	TRBJ2-5
CASSSPPGTYNEQFF	TRBV7-2	TRBJ2-1
CSASQGIYSNQPQHF	TRBV20-1	TRBJ1-5
CASSEFGSSNQPQHF	TRBV6-1	TRBJ1-5
CASSYSPPGVASDSYNEQFF	TRBV6-2/TRBV6-3	TRBJ2-1
CASSPEDRGSYNEQFF	TRBV28	TRBJ2-1
CATGFGTYEQYF	TRBV6-2/TRBV6-3	TRBJ2-7